Below are 24 T cell receptor beta chains sequenced from a single sample in a study of cytomegalovirus exposure and HLA in healthy donors. It was with 60 Vbeta and 13 Jbeta primers that the PCR ran. The assay was immunoSEQ multiplex PCR, and TCRdb's table has in-frame clones only and misses some. The data show about 93,000 clones, roughly 72% seen once. Sequenced sample: PBMCs. These receptors all stem from a man in his thirties or forties in good health and CMV-seronegative.

A few counts support this clone. The chain carries TRBV6-5 and TRBJ1-2; D uncertain. This CDR3 has 11 residues. Germline V lookup: CDR1 MNHEY, CDR2 SVGAGI. The ends were cut back, 4 bases at V and 5 bases at J, with 5 bases in the middle. The CDR3 region is CASSSTYGYTF. CDR3 in DNA: TGTGCCAGCAGTTCCACATATGGCTACACCTTC.

J is TRBJ2-7 and V is TRBV6-4; TRBD2 is a possible D gene (6 bases). This CDR3 is built from 17 residues. Germline V CDR1 and CDR2: MRHNA, SNTAGT. The V end was cut by 5 bases, the J end by 0 bases, with 20 bases between. The CDR3 bases are TGTGCCAGCAGTCCGGAGGGGCCCTTCGAAATCTCCTACGAGCAGTACGTC. Protein product: CASSPEGPFEISYEQYV.

The count of this clone is one. This chain connects TRBV7-9 to TRBJ2-3, with D tentatively TRBD1 (6 bases). Looked up from germline, CDR1 is SEHNR and CDR2 is FQNEAQ (reference sequence). V lost 5 bases to trimming and J lost 2 bases, with 17 bases between them. The CDR3 sequence is 16 residues long. The CDR3: CASSRRQEINTDTQYF. In nucleotides, the CDR3 is TGTGCCAGCAGCCGACGACAGGAGATTAACACAGATACGCAGTATTTT.

This clone has more than one count but fewer than ten. The chain is built from TRBV4-1 and TRBJ1-2; 8 bases are a match to TRBD1. There are 14 residues in the CDR3. CDR1 MGHRA and CDR2 YSYEKL come from the germline V gene. V lost 4 bases and J lost 4; bases outside the gene matches: 5. The CDR3 DNA is TGCGCCAGCAGCCTCGGGCAGGGGGCCTATGGCTACACCTTC. Its protein product is CASSLGQGAYGYTF.

The chain is built from TRBV6-5 and TRBJ1-2, with 10 bases fitting TRBD1. V was clipped by 5 bases and J by 7 bases; unmatched bases: 10. Germline loops: CDR1 MNHEY, CDR2 SVGAGI. This CDR3 comprises 15 residues. CDR3 region: CASSGTGTGVLGYTF. The CDR3 nucleotides read TGTGCCAGCAGTGGAACCGGGACAGGGGTTCTTGGCTACACCTTC.

The chain joins TRBV10-3 to TRBJ1-4; tentatively, D is TRBD1 (6 bases). This CDR3 region has 14 residues. The V gene's germline CDR1 is ENHRY and CDR2 SYGVKD. V was pared by 8 bases and J by 7 bases, with 17 bases between. CDR3 DNA sequence: TGTGCCATCGGTTCTGGGGGCTCGGTTGAAAAACTGTTTTTT. Translating gives CAIGSGGSVEKLFF.

This clone was observed once. The chain is built from TRBV5-5 and TRBJ1-5; D ambiguous. V lost 1 base and J lost 1, with 21 bases in between. Per germline, CDR1 SGHKS and CDR2 YYEKEE (reference sequence). This CDR3 is 19 amino acids long. CDR3 DNA: TGTGCCAGCAGCTTGTCGGCGGGTAGCTCGCTTTCGAGCAATCAGCCCCAGCATTTT. Residues: CASSLSAGSSLSSNQPQHF. The variable domain in full, with the rest retrieved from reference TRBV5-5 and TRBJ1-5, is DAGVTQSPTHLIKTRGQQVTLRCSPISGHKSVSWYQQVLGQGPQFIFQYYEKEERGRGNFPDRFSARQFPNYSSELNVNALLLGDSALYLCASSLSAGSSLSSNQPQHFGDGTRLSIL.

V and J are TRBV14 and TRBJ2-1; 10 bases line up with TRBD1. The CDR3 is 16 amino acids. J gave up 9 bases and V 3 bases, and 11 bases lay outside the gene matches. Germline V gives CDR1 SGHDN, CDR2 FVKESK. CDR3 sequence (DNA): TGTGCCAGCAGCCAGGGACAGGGGTTCGTATTCGGTGAGCAGTTCTTC. Its translation is CASSQGQGFVFGEQFF.

V gene TRBV5-5 combines with J gene TRBJ1-3; D unclear. Germline assignment: CDR1 SGHKS and CDR2 YYEKEE (reference sequence). V lost 1 base and J 0 bases, leaving 11 bases between the germline ends. The CDR3 runs 16 residues. This chain's CDR3 is CASSLTLRSSGNTIYF. CDR3 coding DNA: TGTGCCAGCAGCTTGACTTTAAGAAGCTCTGGAAACACCATATATTTT. The whole variable domain, filled in from reference TRBV5-5 and TRBJ1-3, reads DAGVTQSPTHLIKTRGQQVTLRCSPISGHKSVSWYQQVLGQGPQFIFQYYEKEERGRGNFPDRFSARQFPNYSSELNVNALLLGDSALYLCASSLTLRSSGNTIYFGEGSWLTVV.

This sequence joins TRBV7-2 and TRBJ2-7, with unresolved D. Trimming took 5 bases from V and 3 from J, leaving 11 bases between them. This CDR3 is built from 13 residues. CDR1 and CDR2 (germline): SGHTA, FQGNSA. Here the CDR3 DNA reads TGTGCCAGCAGCCTTAGACACAACTACGAGCAGTACTTC. This translates into CASSLRHNYEQYF.

V gene TRBV9 combines with J gene TRBJ1-6, with D uncertain. This CDR3 has 15 amino acids. The germline V gene has CDR1 SGDLS and CDR2 YYNGEE. Trimming removed 7 bases at V and 5 bases at J, with 16 bases between. This CDR3 reads CASGPHLGDNSPLHF. CDR3 DNA sequence: TGTGCCAGCGGACCCCACCTCGGGGATAATTCACCCCTCCACTTT.

The rearrangement uses TRBV7-6 and TRBJ1-5; tentatively, D is TRBD1 (6 bases). Per the germline V gene, CDR1 is SGHVS and CDR2 is FNYEAQ. V lost 1 base and J 2 bases, leaving 9 bases between the germline ends. This CDR3 comprises 15 residues. The CDR3 sequence is CASSLEGGGNQPQHF. CDR3 DNA sequence: TGTGCCAGCAGCTTAGAGGGGGGGGGCAATCAGCCCCAGCATTTT.

The chain has TRBV2 and TRBJ1-2, with D perhaps matching TRBD1 (6 bases). Germline CDR1 reads SNHLY; CDR2 reads FYNNEI. This CDR3 has 15 residues. The V and J ends lost 3 bases and 4 bases respectively, with 15 bases between them. This CDR3 reads CASSDPGGEVYGYTF. CDR3 sequence (DNA): TGTGCCAGCAGTGATCCGGGGGGCGAAGTCTATGGCTACACCTTC. Full variable domain (rest looked up from reference TRBV2 and TRBJ1-2): EPEVTQTPSHQVTQMGQEVILRCVPISNHLYFYWYRQILGQKVEFLVSFYNNEISEKSEIFDDQFSVERPDGSNFTLKIRSTKLEDSAMYFCASSDPGGEVYGYTFGSGTRLTVV.

To note about this clone: The junction departs from the called germline gene at one end, perhaps through a read error. CDR3 loop: CSSSPGGSNYGYTF. CDR3 DNA sequence: TGTTCCAGCAGCCCAGGGGGTAGTAACTATGGCTACACCTTC. The chain employs TRBV7-9 and TRBJ1-2; TRBD1 matches at 7 bases. CDR3 length: 14 residues. CDR1 and CDR2 (germline): SEHNR, FQNEAQ (reference sequence).

The V and J genes are TRBV18 and TRBJ1-1; D is undetermined. CDR3 length: 13 residues. Per the germline V gene, CDR1 is KGHSH and CDR2 is LQKENI. The V gene lost 6 bases and the J gene lost 2 bases, with 10 bases spanning the gap. The CDR3 loop reads CASSPRFNTEAFF. As DNA, the CDR3 is TGTGCCAGCTCGCCGAGGTTCAACACTGAAGCTTTCTTT.

V is TRBV19 and J is TRBJ1-2, with 7 bases lining up with TRBD1. J lost 4 bases, V lost 5 bases, and 10 bases had no gene match. Germline values: CDR1 LNHDA, CDR2 SQIVND (reference sequence). The CDR3 is made up of 15 amino acids. The DNA of the CDR3 is TGTGCCAGTAGTCCCGTCGACAGGGCAATCTATGGCTACACCTTC. Its protein is CASSPVDRAIYGYTF.

V usage is TRBV5-6 and J usage is TRBJ1-2, with TRBD1 identical over 9 bases. Looked up from germline, CDR1 is SGHDT and CDR2 is YYEEEE. Trimming cost V 4 bases and J 8 bases; bases outside gene matches: 15. CDR3 length equals 16 residues. The CDR3 spells CASSQGTGYRLDGYTF. CDR3 nucleotides: TGTGCCAGCAGCCAAGGGACAGGGTATCGTTTGGACGGCTACACCTTC. The entire variable domain, with the rest obtained from reference TRBV5-6 and TRBJ1-2, is as follows: DAGVTQSPTHLIKTRGQQVTLRCSPKSGHDTVSWYQQALGQGPQFIFQYYEEEERQRGNFPDRFSGHQFPNYSSELNVNALLLGDSALYLCASSQGTGYRLDGYTFGSGTRLTVV.

The chain uses TRBV27 and TRBJ2-2; D may be TRBD1 (6 bases). V was cut by 6 bases and J by 0 bases, with 17 bases left in between. CDR1 is MNHEY, CDR2 SMNVEV, per germline (reference sequence). The CDR3 length is 17 residues. The CDR3: CASRKGGQIANTGELFF. The CDR3 DNA reads as TGTGCCAGCAGAAAAGGCGGACAGATTGCGAACACCGGGGAGCTGTTTTTT.

V is TRBV7-3 and J is TRBJ1-2, with 10 positions matching TRBD1. The CDR3 spans 13 residues. V was clipped by 3 bases and J by 6 bases; unmatched bases: 1. Germline CDR1 reads SGHTA; CDR2 reads FQGTGA. The CDR3 sequence: CASSFGQGDGYTF. The CDR3 DNA follows: TGTGCCAGCAGCTTCGGACAGGGGGATGGCTACACCTTC.

This CDR3 reads CASSWAGTSAYEQYF. In DNA, the CDR3 is TGTGCCAGCAGCTGGGCGGGGACTTCGGCCTACGAGCAGTACTTC. The chain couples TRBV5-4 to TRBJ2-7, with D possibly matching TRBD2 (6 bases). V lost 3 bases and J 2 bases, leaving 15 bases between the germline ends. This CDR3 is built from 15 residues. The germline V gene encodes CDR1 SGHNT and CDR2 YYREEE (reference sequence).

V gene TRBV19 combines with J gene TRBJ2-3, with TRBD2 matching 8 bases. The germline V gene encodes CDR1 LNHDA and CDR2 SQIVND (reference sequence). Losses at the gene ends were 5 bases for V and 10 bases for J; bases not matched to a gene: 5. The CDR3 contains 12 residues. The CDR3 DNA reads TGTGCCAGTAGTGTAAGCGGGGGACCGCAGTATTTT. This translates into CASSVSGGPQYF.

This chain joins TRBV10-3 and TRBJ1-1; 9 bases are shared with TRBD1. Germline loops: CDR1 ENHRY, CDR2 SYGVKD. The length of the CDR3 is 18 residues. V was clipped by 3 bases and J by 0 bases; unmatched bases: 11. In DNA, the CDR3 is TGTGCCATCAGTGACCCGTACAGGGGGCCGGGAGTGAACACTGAAGCTTTCTTT. Residues: CAISDPYRGPGVNTEAFF.

The chain employs TRBV6-5 and TRBJ2-2, with D unclear. The CDR3 has 13 amino acids. The V gene's germline CDR1 is MNHEY and CDR2 SVGAGI. Trimming took off 4 bases at V and 0 bases at J, with 3 bases between the two ends. The CDR3 loop is CASSSANTGELFF. In nucleotides, the CDR3 is TGTGCCAGCAGTTCCGCGAACACCGGGGAGCTGTTTTTT.

The gene calls are TRBV23-1 and TRBJ1-1; 8 nucleotides align to TRBD1. TRBV23-1 is sorted into the ORF group, with uncertain function. The CDR3 runs to 19 residues. The V gene end was trimmed by 1 base and the J gene end by 6 bases; junction bases not matched to a gene: 19. Written as DNA, the CDR3 is TGCGCCAGCAGTCAATATGATGGGGGATCGGACAGGGTTGGCGCTGAAGCTTTCTTT. Protein product: CASSQYDGGSDRVGAEAFF.